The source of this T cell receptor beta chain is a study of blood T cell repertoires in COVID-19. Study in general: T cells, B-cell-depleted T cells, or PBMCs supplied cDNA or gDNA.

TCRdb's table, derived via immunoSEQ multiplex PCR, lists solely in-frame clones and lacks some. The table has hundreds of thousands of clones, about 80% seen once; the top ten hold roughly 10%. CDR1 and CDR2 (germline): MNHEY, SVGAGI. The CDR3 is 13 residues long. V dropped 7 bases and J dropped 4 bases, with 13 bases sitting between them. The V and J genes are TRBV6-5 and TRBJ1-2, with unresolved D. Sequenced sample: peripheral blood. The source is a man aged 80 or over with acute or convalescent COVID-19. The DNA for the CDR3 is TGTGCCAGCACCCCCTTTTTCGGCTATGGCTACACCTTC. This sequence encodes CASTPFFGYGYTF.